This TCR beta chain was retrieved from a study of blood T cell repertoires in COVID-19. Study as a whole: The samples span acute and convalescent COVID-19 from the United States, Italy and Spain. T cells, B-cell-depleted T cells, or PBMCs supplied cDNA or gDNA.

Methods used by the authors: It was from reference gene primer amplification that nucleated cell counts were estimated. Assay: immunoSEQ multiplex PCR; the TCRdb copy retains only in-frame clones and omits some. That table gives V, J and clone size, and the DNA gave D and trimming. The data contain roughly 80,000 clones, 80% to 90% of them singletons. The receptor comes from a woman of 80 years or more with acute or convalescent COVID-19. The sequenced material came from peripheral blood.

The chain's CDR3 is CASIGVLRGLNYGYTF. CDR3 in DNA: TGTGCCAGTATCGGGGTTCTCAGGGGGCTAAACTATGGCTACACCTTC. The chain combines TRBV19 with TRBJ1-2; 8 bases agree with TRBD1. V shed 7 bases, J shed 2 bases, and the junction held 12 bases outside the gene matches. The CDR3 loop spans 16 amino acids. Germline values: CDR1 LNHDA, CDR2 SQIVND (reference sequence).